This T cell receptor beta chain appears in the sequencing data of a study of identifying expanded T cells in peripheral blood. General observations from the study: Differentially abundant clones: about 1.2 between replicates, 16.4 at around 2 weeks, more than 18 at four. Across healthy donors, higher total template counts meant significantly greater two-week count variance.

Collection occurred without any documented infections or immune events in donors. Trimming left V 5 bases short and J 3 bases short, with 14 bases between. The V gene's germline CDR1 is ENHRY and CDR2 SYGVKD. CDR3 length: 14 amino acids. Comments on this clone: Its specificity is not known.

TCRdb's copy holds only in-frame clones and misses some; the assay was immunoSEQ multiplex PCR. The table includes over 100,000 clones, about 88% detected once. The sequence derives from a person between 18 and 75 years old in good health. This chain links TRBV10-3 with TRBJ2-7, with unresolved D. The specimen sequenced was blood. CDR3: CAISPSERHYEQYF. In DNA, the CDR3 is TGTGCCATCAGTCCCTCGGAACGGCACTACGAGCAGTACTTC.